The 18 T cell receptor beta chains listed next were all sequenced from one sample in a study of brain T cells in children with intractable seizures. As for time point: blood from clinic visit 5 months post-surgery; TSC patient then seizure free. Generated by immunoSEQ multiplex PCR, the TCRdb table keeps only in-frame clones and is missing some. The table records about 340,000 clones, 93% of them present only once. The sample was peripheral blood, taken approximately 5 months after surgery. Receptors originate from a boy under two years old with tuberous sclerosis and intractable seizures.

This sequence joins TRBV6-5 and TRBJ1-5, with D possibly TRBD1 on 6 matching bases. This CDR3 spans 15 amino acids. Trimming left V 5 bases short and J 0 bases short, with 11 bases between. Germline V gives CDR1 MNHEY, CDR2 SVGAGI. As DNA, the CDR3 is TGTGCCAGCAGTCCGGGGGGCTATAGCAATCAGCCCCAGCATTTT. Protein product: CASSPGGYSNQPQHF.

This chain uses TRBV28 with TRBJ2-1; 7 bases map to TRBD2. After removal of 1 base from V and 7 bases from J, the junction contained 19 bases not matched to a gene. CDR3 length equals 19 residues. Germline CDR1 and CDR2: MDHEN and SYDVKM. CDR3 residues: CASSLLAAVRAGVGNEQFF. The DNA for the CDR3 is TGTGCCAGCAGTTTATTGGCCGCTGTAAGGGCGGGAGTTGGAAATGAGCAGTTCTTC.

This chain uses TRBV3-1 (or the pseudogene TRBV3-2) with TRBJ2-6, with D perhaps TRBD1 (5 bases). The ends were cut back, 4 bases at V and 4 bases at J, with 17 bases in the middle. Per the germline V gene, CDR1 is LGHDT and CDR2 is YNNKEL (reference sequence). The CDR3 loop spans 17 amino acids. The CDR3 bases are TGTGCCAGCAGCCCGCGACACAGGCCCCTCGGGGCCAACGTCCTGACTTTC. Translated, it gives CASSPRHRPLGANVLTF.

This rearrangement joins TRBV5-5 to TRBJ2-5, with D hard to call. V lost 0 bases and J lost 4, with 16 bases in between. In germline, CDR1 is SGHKS, CDR2 YYEKEE (reference sequence). The CDR3 has 16 amino acids. The CDR3 protein is CASSLVPSAPGETQYF. The CDR3 coding sequence is TGTGCCAGCAGCTTGGTGCCCTCAGCCCCAGGAGAGACCCAGTACTTC.

CDR3 DNA: TGTGCCAGCAGTTATTTAGATACGCAGTATTTT. Translation: CASSYLDTQYF. The chain combines TRBV6-6 with TRBJ2-3; D not resolved. CDR1 is MNHNY, CDR2 SVGAGI, per germline (reference sequence). Trimming pared 3 bases from V and 5 bases from J, leaving 3 bases between. There are 11 residues in the CDR3.

The chain couples TRBV2 to TRBJ1-1, with D hard to call. V lost 4 bases and J 5 bases, leaving 11 bases between the germline ends. CDR3 length: 13 amino acids. Germline lookup yields CDR1 SNHLY and CDR2 FYNNEI. CDR3 nucleotide sequence: TGTGCCAGCAGTGCTAATCGAGGGACTGAAGCTTTCTTT. This gives the protein CASSANRGTEAFF.

V usage is TRBV7-2 and J usage is TRBJ2-1; perhaps TRBD1 as D (6 bases). This CDR3 spans 14 amino acids. Germline V gene lookup returns CDR1 SGHTA and CDR2 FQGNSA. The V end was cut by 4 bases, the J end by 6 bases, with 13 bases between. The CDR3 reads CASSSRRGGNEQFF. In nucleotides, the CDR3 is TGTGCCAGCAGCTCCAGACGAGGGGGCAATGAGCAGTTCTTC.

The rearrangement joins TRBV5-5 to TRBJ1-1; D is possibly TRBD1 (5 bases). V dropped 0 bases and J dropped 1 base, with 10 bases sitting between them. Germline V gene data show CDR1 as SGHKS and CDR2 as YYEKEE (reference sequence). CDR3 length: 15 amino acids. CDR3 nucleotide sequence: TGTGCCAGCAGCTTGGTGTGGGGCCGGAACACTGAAGCTTTCTTT. The encoded protein is CASSLVWGRNTEAFF.

The rearrangement uses TRBV7-3 and TRBJ2-1, with a tentative D call TRBD1 (5 bases). Germline CDR1 and CDR2: SGHTA and FQGTGA. CDR3 length: 15 amino acids. The V end lost 2 bases, the J end lost 5 bases, and 13 bases lay between the germline ends. The chain's CDR3 is CASSLDKGLNNEQFF. CDR3 sequence (DNA): TGTGCCAGCAGCTTAGATAAGGGGCTCAACAATGAGCAGTTCTTC. The full variable domain, in which reference TRBV7-3 and TRBJ2-1 provide the parts outside the CDR3, is GAGVSQTPSNKVTEKGKYVELRCDPISGHTALYWYRQSLGQGPEFLIYFQGTGAADDSGLPNDRFFAVRPEGSVSTLKIQRTERGDSAVYLCASSLDKGLNNEQFFGPGTRLTVL.

The J gene is TRBJ1-5, the V gene TRBV12-3 or TRBV12-4, with 9 bases aligning to TRBD1. After removal of 7 bases from V and 5 bases from J, the junction contained 3 bases not matched to a gene. The CDR3 extends over 13 amino acids. DNA for the CDR3: TGTGCCAGCAATCGGGACAGGGATCAGCCCCAGCATTTT. It is translated as CASNRDRDQPQHF.

The CDR3 region has the DNA TGCGCCAGCAGCCAAGTGGGTTCGGGACTAGCGAATGAGCAGTTCTTC. Amino acids: CASSQVGSGLANEQFF. The gene calls are TRBV4-1 and TRBJ2-1, with TRBD2 matching 10 bases. With 1 base clipped from V and 7 bases from J, the junction kept 7 bases outside the gene matches. The V gene's germline CDR1 is MGHRA and CDR2 YSYEKL. The CDR3 has 16 amino acids.

CDR3 region: CASSDGSSYNEQFF. As DNA, the CDR3 is TGTGCCAGCAGTGACGGGAGCTCCTACAATGAGCAGTTCTTC. The rearrangement links TRBV6-4 to TRBJ2-1; possible D gene TRBD2, 5 bases. This CDR3 comprises 14 residues. Trimming shortened V by 2 bases and J by 0 bases, and 5 bases separated the two germline ends. Germline V lookup: CDR1 MRHNA, CDR2 SNTAGT.

This rearrangement joins TRBV28 to TRBJ1-1; 11 nucleotides agree with TRBD1. J lost 2 bases, V lost 7 bases, and 6 bases had no gene match. The CDR3 is 15 amino acids. Germline V gene sequence: CDR1 MDHEN, CDR2 SYDVKM. CDR3 loop: CASIGQGAENTEAFF. CDR3 nucleotide sequence: TGTGCCAGCATAGGACAGGGGGCCGAAAACACTGAAGCTTTCTTT. Using reference TRBV28 and TRBJ1-1 for the parts outside the CDR3, the full variable domain is DVKVTQSSRYLVKRTGEKVFLECVQDMDHENMFWYRQDPGLGLRLIYFSYDVKMKEKGDIPEGYSVSREKKERFSLILESASTNQTSMYLCASIGQGAENTEAFFGQGTRLTVV.

The V and J genes are TRBV6-6 and TRBJ2-2; a possible D gene is TRBD1 (6 bases). CDR1 MNHNY and CDR2 SVGAGI come from the germline V gene (reference sequence). The CDR3 runs to 15 residues. V was pared by 5 bases and J by 3 bases, with 13 bases between. The CDR3 region has the DNA TGTGCCAGCAGTAAGCCGGGACAACACACCGGGGAGCTGTTTTTT. Translation gives CASSKPGQHTGELFF.

The chain has TRBV6-5 and TRBJ1-1; D gene ambiguous. Germline lookup yields CDR1 MNHEY and CDR2 SVGAGI. V lost 0 bases, J lost 7 bases, and 12 bases lay in between. The CDR3 is made up of 14 amino acids. The CDR3 DNA follows: TGTGCCAGCAGTTACTCGAGAGGCGGTCTTGAAGCTTTCTTT. Protein sequence: CASSYSRGGLEAFF.

V and J are TRBV10-1 and TRBJ1-4, with 7 nucleotides matching TRBD1. CDR1 is WNHNN and CDR2 is SYGVQD in the germline V gene (reference sequence). This CDR3 has 16 residues. Trimming removed 5 bases from V and 5 bases from J; junction bases left unmatched: 11. In DNA, the CDR3 is TGCGCCAGCAGTCCAGGGGGGGCCAGTACAAATGAAAAACTGTTTTTT. This sequence encodes CASSPGGASTNEKLFF.

The chain couples TRBV11-3 to TRBJ1-6, with a weak D call TRBD1 (6 bases). There are 16 residues in the CDR3. CDR1 is SGHNT and CDR2 is YENEEA in the germline V gene. V lost 2 bases and J 9 bases, leaving 17 bases between the germline ends. The CDR3 nucleotides are TGTGCCAGCAGCTTAATCGGGGGCTGGACACCTTCACCCCTCCACTTT. Protein sequence: CASSLIGGWTPSPLHF.

The chain has TRBV19 and TRBJ2-6; 9 nucleotides match TRBD1. Germline values: CDR1 LNHDA, CDR2 SQIVND (reference sequence). V lost 3 bases, J lost 4 bases, and 22 bases stayed unmatched. The CDR3 contains 22 residues. In DNA form, the CDR3 reads TGTGCCAGTAGTATTCGTCGGACAGGGGCCTTGCTTGGGGGTTTGGGGGCCAACGTCCTGACTTTC. Translated, it gives CASSIRRTGALLGGLGANVLTF.